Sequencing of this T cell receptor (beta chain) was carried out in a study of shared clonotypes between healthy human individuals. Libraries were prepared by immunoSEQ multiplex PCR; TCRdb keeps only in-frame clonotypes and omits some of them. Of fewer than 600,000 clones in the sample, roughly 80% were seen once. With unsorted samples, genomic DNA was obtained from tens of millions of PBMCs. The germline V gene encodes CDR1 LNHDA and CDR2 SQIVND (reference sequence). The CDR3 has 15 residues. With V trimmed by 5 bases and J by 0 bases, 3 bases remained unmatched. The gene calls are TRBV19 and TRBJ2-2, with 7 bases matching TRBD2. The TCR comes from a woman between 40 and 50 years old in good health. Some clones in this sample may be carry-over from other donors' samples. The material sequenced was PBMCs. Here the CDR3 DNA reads TGTGCCAGTAGTCCTGGGGGGGCGAACACCGGGGAGCTGTTTTTT. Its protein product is CASSPGGANTGELFF.